This TCR beta chain is from a study of shared clonotypes between healthy human individuals. Here immunoSEQ multiplex PCR was the method, and the copy in TCRdb shows in-frame clones only, minus some. The sample lists 2 million to 2.5 million clones, 90% to 95% occurring once. Trimming cost V 0 bases and J 3 bases; bases outside gene matches: 6. The CDR3 spans 17 residues. Germline loops: CDR1 SGHKS, CDR2 YYEKEE (reference sequence). In regard to this clone: Its antigen is not identified.

Naive CD8 cells were CD45RO-negative, positively selected for CCR7, excluding terminally differentiated effector memory CD45RA+ cells. General observations from the study: Few donors limited the genetic and exposure-history diversity represented.

This rearrangement joins TRBV5-5 to TRBJ1-5, with 10 bases identical to TRBD1. The origin of this receptor is a man aged 18 to 30 in good health. Some clones in this sample may be carry-over from other donors' samples. The sample comprised naive CD8+ T cells from PBMCs. This CDR3 is CASSLVPTGGFNQPQHF. CDR3 coding DNA: TGTGCCAGCAGCTTGGTTCCGACAGGGGGCTTCAATCAGCCCCAGCATTTT.